This T cell receptor beta chain was recovered during a study of Graves' ophthalmopathy and Graves' hyperthyroidism. Broader study findings: Prediction of ophthalmopathy progression reached roughly 70% sensitivity and around 76% specificity. Most clonotypes expanded in thyroid above 0.001 frequency were present in blood too.

Scientists amplified the TCR beta CDR3 regions from RNA transcripts. The authors performed first-round RT-PCR with HTBI primers and then a second-round multiplex PCR. TCRdb reanalysed the multiplex PCR reads using MiXCR and keeps one entry per CDR3 protein. In the table there are hundreds of thousands of distinct CDR3 sequences, about a fifth of which are singletons. Hyperthyroidism was classified as stable if no ophthalmopathy occurred within 18 months of follow-up. Aged 18 to 65, hyperthyroidism patients had new diagnoses of under 2 months' duration. V shed 3 bases, J shed 3 bases, and the junction held 5 bases outside the gene matches. This CDR3 spans 15 amino acids. Germline V CDR1 and CDR2: SGHAT, FQNNGV. This clonotype was recorded at least ten times. The antigen remains unidentified.

The chain links TRBV11-2 to TRBJ2-7, with 10 bases lining up with TRBD2. Sequencing was performed on peripheral blood. This clonotype was obtained from a woman younger than 35 with stable Graves' hyperthyroidism. Some clones in this sample may be carry-over from other donors' samples. CDR3 nucleotide sequence: TGTGCCAGCAGCTTTAACCCTAGCGGGGGCTACGAGCAGTACTTC. Protein product: CASSFNPSGGYEQYF. Together with reference TRBV11-2 and TRBJ2-7, the CDR3 gives the full variable domain: EAGVAQSPRYKIIEKRQSVAFWCNPISGHATLYWYQQILGQGPKLLIQFQNNGVVDDSQLPKDRFSAERLKGVDSTLKIQPAKLEDSAVYLCASSFNPSGGYEQYFGPGTRLTVT.